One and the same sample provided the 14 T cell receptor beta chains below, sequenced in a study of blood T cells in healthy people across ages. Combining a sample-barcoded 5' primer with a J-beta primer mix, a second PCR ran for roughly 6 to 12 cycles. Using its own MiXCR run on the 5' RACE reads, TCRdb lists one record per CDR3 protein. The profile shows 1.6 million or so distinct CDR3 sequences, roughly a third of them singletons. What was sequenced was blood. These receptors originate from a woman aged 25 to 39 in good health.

The CDR3: CSAFDSPRQYF. CDR3 in DNA: TGCAGTGCTTTTGACAGCCCCCGGCAGTACTTC. The chain recombines TRBV20-1 with TRBJ2-4; tentative D call: TRBD1 (5 bases). The germline V gene encodes CDR1 DFQATT and CDR2 SNEGSKA (reference sequence). The CDR3 spans 11 residues. Between the trimmed V and J ends, which lost 5 bases and 13 bases, there was a span of 15 bases.

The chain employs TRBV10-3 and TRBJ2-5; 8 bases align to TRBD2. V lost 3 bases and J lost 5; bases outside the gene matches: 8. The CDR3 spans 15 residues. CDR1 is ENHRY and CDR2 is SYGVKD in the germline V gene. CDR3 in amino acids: CAISDHGGARETQYF. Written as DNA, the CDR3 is TGTGCCATCAGTGATCACGGGGGGGCCAGGGAGACCCAGTACTTC.

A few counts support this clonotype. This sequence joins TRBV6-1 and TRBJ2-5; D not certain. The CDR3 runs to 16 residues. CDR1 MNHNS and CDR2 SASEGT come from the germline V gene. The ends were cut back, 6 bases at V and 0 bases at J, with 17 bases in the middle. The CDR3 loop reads CASRPMHQMYQETQYF. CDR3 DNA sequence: TGTGCCAGCAGGCCGATGCACCAAATGTACCAAGAGACCCAGTACTTC.

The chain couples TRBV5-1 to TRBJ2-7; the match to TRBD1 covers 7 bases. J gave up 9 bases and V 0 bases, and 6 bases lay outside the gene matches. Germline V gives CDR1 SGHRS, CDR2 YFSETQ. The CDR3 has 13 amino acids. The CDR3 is CASSLGDSLGQYF. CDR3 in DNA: TGCGCCAGCAGCTTGGGGGACAGTCTAGGGCAGTACTTC.

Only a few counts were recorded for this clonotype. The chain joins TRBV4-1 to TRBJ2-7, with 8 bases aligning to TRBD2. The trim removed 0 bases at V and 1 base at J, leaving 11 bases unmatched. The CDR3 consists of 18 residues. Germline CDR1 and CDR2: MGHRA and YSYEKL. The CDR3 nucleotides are TGCGCCAGCAGCCAAGACCCCCGGGCTAGCGGGTTGTCCTACGAGCAGTACTTC. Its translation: CASSQDPRASGLSYEQYF.

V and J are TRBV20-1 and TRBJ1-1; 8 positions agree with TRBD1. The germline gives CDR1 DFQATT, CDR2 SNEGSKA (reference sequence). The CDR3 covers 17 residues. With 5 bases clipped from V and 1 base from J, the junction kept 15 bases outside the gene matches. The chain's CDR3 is CSASRTGKSLENTEAFF. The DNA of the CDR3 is TGCAGTGCTTCCCGGACAGGGAAATCTTTGGAGAACACTGAAGCTTTCTTT.

CDR3 coding DNA: TGTGCCAGCAGCCAACAGGTTGGGGAGCAGTACTTC. It codes for CASSQQVGEQYF. The chain recombines TRBV27 with TRBJ2-7; maybe TRBD1 (5 bases). The germline V gene encodes CDR1 MNHEY and CDR2 SMNVEV (reference sequence). The CDR3 has 12 amino acids. Between the trimmed V and J ends, which lost 6 bases and 7 bases, there was a span of 13 bases.

CDR3 region: CSVSMLLAGGSETQYF. CDR3 DNA sequence: TGCAGTGTTTCCATGCTACTAGCGGGGGGAAGCGAGACCCAGTACTTC. J is TRBJ2-5 and V is TRBV20-1; 12 positions match TRBD2. The CDR3 runs 16 residues. V lost 7 bases to trimming and J lost 5 bases; unmatched junction nucleotides: 14. Germline-derived CDR1 and CDR2 are DFQATT and SNEGSKA (reference sequence).

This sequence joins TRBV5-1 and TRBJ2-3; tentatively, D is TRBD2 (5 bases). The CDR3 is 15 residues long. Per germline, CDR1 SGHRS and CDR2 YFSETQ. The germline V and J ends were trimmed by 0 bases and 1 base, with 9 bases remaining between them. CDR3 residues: CASSLARDGTDTQYF. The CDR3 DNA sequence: TGCGCCAGCAGCTTGGCCCGGGATGGCACAGATACGCAGTATTTT.

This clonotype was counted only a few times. The CDR3 reads CASSGPGLAYEQYF. The CDR3 nucleotides read TGTGCCAGCAGCGGTCCGGGACTAGCGTACGAGCAGTACTTC. The V and J genes are TRBV6-2 or TRBV6-3 and TRBJ2-7; 10 nucleotides match TRBD2. CDR1 is MNHEY, CDR2 SVGEGT, per germline. With 6 bases clipped from V and 4 bases from J, the junction kept 6 bases outside the gene matches. The CDR3 is 14 residues long.

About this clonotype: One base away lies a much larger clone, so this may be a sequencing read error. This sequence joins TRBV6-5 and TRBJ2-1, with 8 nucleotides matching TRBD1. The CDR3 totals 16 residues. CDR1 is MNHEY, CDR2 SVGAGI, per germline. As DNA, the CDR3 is TGTGCCGGCAGTTACAACCCGGGACAGGCTATTCTTGAGCAGTTCTTC. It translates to CAGSYNPGQAILEQFF.

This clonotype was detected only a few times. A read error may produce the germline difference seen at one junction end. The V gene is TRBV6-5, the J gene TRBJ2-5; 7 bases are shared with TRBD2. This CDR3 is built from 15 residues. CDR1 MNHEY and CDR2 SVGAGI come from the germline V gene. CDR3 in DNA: TGTGCCAGCAGGTACTCGGGACTATCCCGGGAGACCCAGTACTTC. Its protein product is CASRYSGLSRETQYF.

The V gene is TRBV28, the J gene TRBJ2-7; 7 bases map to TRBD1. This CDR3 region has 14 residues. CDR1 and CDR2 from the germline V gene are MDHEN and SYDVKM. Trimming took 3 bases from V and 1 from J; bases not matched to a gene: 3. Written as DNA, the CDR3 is TGTGCCAGCAGTTTCCAGGGGGTATCCTACGAGCAGTACTTC. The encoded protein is CASSFQGVSYEQYF.

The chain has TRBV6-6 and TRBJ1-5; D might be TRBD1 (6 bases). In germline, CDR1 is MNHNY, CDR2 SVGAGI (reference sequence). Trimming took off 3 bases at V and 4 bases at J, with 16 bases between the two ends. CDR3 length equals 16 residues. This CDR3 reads CASSYGGHLINQPQHF. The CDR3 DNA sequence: TGTGCCAGCAGTTATGGGGGACATCTCATAAATCAGCCCCAGCATTTT.